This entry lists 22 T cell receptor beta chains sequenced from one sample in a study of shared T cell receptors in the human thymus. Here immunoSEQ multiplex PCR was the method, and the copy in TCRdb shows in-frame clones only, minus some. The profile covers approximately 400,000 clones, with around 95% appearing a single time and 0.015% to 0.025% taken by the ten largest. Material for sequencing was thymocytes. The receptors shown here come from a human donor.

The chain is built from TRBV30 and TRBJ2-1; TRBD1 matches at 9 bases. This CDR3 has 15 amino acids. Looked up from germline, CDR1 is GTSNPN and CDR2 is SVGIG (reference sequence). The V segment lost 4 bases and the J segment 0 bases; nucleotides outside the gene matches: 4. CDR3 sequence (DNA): TGTGCCTGGACGACAGGGGGGAGCTCCTACAATGAGCAGTTCTTC. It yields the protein CAWTTGGSSYNEQFF. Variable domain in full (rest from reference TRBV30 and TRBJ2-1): SQTIHQWPATLVQPVGSPLSLECTVEGTSNPNLYWYRQAAGRGLQLLFYSVGIGQISSEVPQNLSASRPQDRQFILSSKKLLLSDSGFYLCAWTTGGSSYNEQFFGPGTRLTVL.

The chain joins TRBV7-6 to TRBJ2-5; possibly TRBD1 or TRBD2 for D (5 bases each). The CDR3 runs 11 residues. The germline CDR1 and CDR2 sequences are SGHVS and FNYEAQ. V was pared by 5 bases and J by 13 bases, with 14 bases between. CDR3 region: CASSQGTPTYF. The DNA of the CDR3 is TGTGCCAGCAGCCAAGGGACCCCTACGTACTTC.

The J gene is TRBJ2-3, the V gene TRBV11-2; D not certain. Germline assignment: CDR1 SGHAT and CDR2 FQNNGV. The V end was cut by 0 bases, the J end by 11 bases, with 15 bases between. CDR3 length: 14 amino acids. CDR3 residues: CASSLDASSEGQYF. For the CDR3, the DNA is TGTGCCAGCAGCTTAGATGCCTCCAGTGAAGGGCAGTATTTT.

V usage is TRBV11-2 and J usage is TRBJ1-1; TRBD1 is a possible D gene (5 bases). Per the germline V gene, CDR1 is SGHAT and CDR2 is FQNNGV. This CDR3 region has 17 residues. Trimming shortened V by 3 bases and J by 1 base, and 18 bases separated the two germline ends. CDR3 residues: CASSLPGLGGKNTEAFF. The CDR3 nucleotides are TGTGCCAGCAGCTTGCCGGGCCTTGGGGGGAAGAACACTGAAGCTTTCTTT.

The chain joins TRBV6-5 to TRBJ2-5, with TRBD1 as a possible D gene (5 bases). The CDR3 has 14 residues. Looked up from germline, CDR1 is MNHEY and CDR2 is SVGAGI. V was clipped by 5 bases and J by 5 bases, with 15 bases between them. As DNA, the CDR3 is TGTGCCAGCAGTAGGACGTTCAGGGCCGAGACCCAGTACTTC. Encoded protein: CASSRTFRAETQYF.

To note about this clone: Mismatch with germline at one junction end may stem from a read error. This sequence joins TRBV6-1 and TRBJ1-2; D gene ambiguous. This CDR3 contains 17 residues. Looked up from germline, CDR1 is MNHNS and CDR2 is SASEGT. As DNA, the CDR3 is TGTGCCAGCAGTGATCCGCAAGATTCAAGACCCCACTATGACTACACCTTC. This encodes CASSDPQDSRPHYDYTF.

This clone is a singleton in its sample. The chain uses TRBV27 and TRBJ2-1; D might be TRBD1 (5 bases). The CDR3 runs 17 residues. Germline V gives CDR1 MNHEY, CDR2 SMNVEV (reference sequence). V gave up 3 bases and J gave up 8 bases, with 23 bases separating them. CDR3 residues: CASSFSGQAVPEYEQFF. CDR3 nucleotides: TGTGCCAGCAGTTTTTCAGGGCAGGCCGTACCCGAGTATGAGCAGTTCTTC.

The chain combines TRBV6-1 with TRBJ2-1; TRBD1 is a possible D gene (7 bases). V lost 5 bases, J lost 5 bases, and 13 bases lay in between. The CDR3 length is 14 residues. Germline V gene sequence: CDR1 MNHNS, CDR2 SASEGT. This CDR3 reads CASSPRDSDNEQFF. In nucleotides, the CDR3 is TGTGCCAGCAGTCCGCGGGACAGCGACAATGAGCAGTTCTTC.

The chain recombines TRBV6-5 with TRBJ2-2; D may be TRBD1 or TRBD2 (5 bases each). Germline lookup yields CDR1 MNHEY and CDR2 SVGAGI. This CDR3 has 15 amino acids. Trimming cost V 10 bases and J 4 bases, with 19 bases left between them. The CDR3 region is CATRGPRRATGELFF. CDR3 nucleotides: TGTGCCACCCGGGGCCCGCGACGTGCCACCGGGGAGCTGTTTTTT.

This chain's CDR3 is CASSFTGREQYF. CDR3 coding DNA: TGTGCCAGCAGCTTCACAGGGCGAGAGCAGTACTTC. The rearrangement links TRBV5-4 to TRBJ2-7, with D tentatively TRBD1 (6 bases). The CDR3 contains 12 residues. Trimming removed 2 bases from V and 7 bases from J, with 10 bases in between. Per germline, CDR1 SGHNT and CDR2 YYREEE (reference sequence).

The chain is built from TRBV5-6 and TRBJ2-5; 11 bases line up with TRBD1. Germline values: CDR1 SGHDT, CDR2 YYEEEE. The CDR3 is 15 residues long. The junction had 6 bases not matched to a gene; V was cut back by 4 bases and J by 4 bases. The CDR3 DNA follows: TGTGCCAGCAGCAAGGACAGGGGGCGACGAGAGACCCAGTACTTC. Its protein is CASSKDRGRRETQYF.

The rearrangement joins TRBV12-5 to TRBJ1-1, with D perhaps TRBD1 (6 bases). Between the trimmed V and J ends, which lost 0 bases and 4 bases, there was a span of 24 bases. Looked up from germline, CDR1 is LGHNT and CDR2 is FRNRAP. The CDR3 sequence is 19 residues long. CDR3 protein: CASGLVFGWGPARGTEAFF. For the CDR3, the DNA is TGTGCTAGTGGTTTGGTATTCGGGTGGGGGCCCGCCCGGGGCACTGAAGCTTTCTTT.

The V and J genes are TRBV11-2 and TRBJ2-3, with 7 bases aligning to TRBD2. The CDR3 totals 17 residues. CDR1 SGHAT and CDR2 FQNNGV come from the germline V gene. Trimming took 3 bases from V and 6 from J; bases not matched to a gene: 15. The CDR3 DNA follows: TGTGCCAGCAGCTTGGGAGGGAGCGGGGCCTTACGCGATACGCAGTATTTT. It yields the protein CASSLGGSGALRDTQYF.

The CDR3 nucleotides are TGCGCCAGCAGCCAAGCCCACAGGGGCTCAAGTGGAAACACCATATATTTT. Protein product: CASSQAHRGSSGNTIYF. J is TRBJ1-3 and V is TRBV4-1, with 7 bases fitting TRBD1. Germline values: CDR1 MGHRA, CDR2 YSYEKL. CDR3 length: 17 residues. J gave up 3 bases and V 1 base, and 9 bases lay outside the gene matches.

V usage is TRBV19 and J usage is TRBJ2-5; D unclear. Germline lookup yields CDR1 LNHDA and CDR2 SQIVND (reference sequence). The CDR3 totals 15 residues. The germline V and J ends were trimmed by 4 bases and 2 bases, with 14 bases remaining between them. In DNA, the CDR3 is TGTGCCAGTAGTACCGACCGCGATGGGCAAGAGACCCAGTACTTC. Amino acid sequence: CASSTDRDGQETQYF.

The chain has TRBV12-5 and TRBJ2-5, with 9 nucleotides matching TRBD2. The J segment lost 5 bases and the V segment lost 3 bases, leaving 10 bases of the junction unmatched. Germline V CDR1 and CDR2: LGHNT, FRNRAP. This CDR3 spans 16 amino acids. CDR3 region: CASGLAVIAGVETQYF. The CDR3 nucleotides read TGTGCTAGTGGTTTAGCGGTGATAGCGGGAGTTGAGACCCAGTACTTC.

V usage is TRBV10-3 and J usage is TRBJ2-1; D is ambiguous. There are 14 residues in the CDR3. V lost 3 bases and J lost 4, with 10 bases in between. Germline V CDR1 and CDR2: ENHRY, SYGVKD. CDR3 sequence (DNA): TGTGCCATCAGTGACCTGTACGAATACAATGAGCAGTTCTTC. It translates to CAISDLYEYNEQFF.

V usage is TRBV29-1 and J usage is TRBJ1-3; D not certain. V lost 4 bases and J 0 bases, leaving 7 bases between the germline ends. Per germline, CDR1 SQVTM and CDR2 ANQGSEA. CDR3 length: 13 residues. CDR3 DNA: TGCAGCGTTGGTACCCGCTCTGGAAACACCATATATTTT. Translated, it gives CSVGTRSGNTIYF.

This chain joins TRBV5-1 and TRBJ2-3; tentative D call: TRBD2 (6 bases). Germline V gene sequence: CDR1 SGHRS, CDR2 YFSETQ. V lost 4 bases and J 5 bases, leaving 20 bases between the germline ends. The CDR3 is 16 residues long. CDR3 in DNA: TGCGCCAGCAGCGCTTTCCGGGACTCAGCCCGAGATACGCAGTATTTT. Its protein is CASSAFRDSARDTQYF. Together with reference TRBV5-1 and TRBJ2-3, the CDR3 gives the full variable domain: KAGVTQTPRYLIKTRGQQVTLSCSPISGHRSVSWYQQTPGQGLQFLFEYFSETQRNKGNFPGRFSGRQFSNSRSEMNVSTLELGDSALYLCASSAFRDSARDTQYFGPGTRLTVL.

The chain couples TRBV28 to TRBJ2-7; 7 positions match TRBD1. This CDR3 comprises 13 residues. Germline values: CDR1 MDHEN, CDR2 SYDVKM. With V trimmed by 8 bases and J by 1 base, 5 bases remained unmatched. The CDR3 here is CASGDSWSYEQYF. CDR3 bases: TGTGCCAGCGGGGACAGCTGGTCCTACGAGCAGTACTTC.

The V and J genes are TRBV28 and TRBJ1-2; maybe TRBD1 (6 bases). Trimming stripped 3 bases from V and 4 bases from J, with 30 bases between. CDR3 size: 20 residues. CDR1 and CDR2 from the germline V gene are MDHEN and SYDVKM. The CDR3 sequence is CASSLWAGGDRHIRGYGYTF. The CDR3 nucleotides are TGTGCCAGCAGTTTGTGGGCCGGGGGCGACAGGCATATCAGGGGCTATGGCTACACCTTC.

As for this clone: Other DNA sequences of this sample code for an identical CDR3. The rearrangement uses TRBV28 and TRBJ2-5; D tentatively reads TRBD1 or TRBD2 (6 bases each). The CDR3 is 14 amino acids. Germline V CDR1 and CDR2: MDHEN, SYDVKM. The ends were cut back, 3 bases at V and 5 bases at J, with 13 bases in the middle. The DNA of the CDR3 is TGTGCCAGCAGTTTCTTGGGGGGCGAGGAGACCCAGTACTTC. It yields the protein CASSFLGGEETQYF.